This T cell receptor beta chain is drawn from a study of T cell repertoires in cytomegalovirus infection. TCRdb redid the calling of the reads with MiXCR, one entry per CDR3 protein. The sample has approximately 500,000 distinct CDR3 sequences; about 11% are singletons. Trimming stripped 5 bases from V and 7 bases from J, with 15 bases between. The length of the CDR3 is 13 residues. From germline, CDR1 is SQVTM and CDR2 ANQGSEA. The clonotype comes from a human donor in good health (CMV status not recorded). Some clones in this sample may be carry-over from other donors' samples. Input material: PBMCs. The genes are TRBV29-1 and TRBJ1-5; D gene ambiguous. CDR3 sequence (DNA): TGCAGCGTTATATACCCCGACGGCCAGCCCCAGCATTTT. Translating it yields CSVIYPDGQPQHF.